The 22 T cell receptor beta chains reported below all come from one sample, sequenced in a study of blood T cell repertoires in COVID-19. TCRdb's table, derived via immunoSEQ multiplex PCR, lists solely in-frame clones and lacks some. Counted here are hundreds of thousands of clones, around 89% occurring once; the ten biggest clones make up 4% to 4.5%. Sequenced material: peripheral blood. These receptors came from a woman between 25 and 40 years old with acute or convalescent COVID-19.

The chain joins TRBV6-6 to TRBJ2-7; D might be TRBD1 (5 bases). Germline V gene data show CDR1 as MNHNY and CDR2 as SVGAGI (reference sequence). The CDR3 has 13 amino acids. The V gene lost 5 bases and the J gene lost 3 bases, with 11 bases spanning the gap. This CDR3 is CASSKGASYEQYF. CDR3 in DNA: TGTGCCAGCAGTAAAGGGGCAAGCTACGAGCAGTACTTC.

The rearrangement joins TRBV5-1 to TRBJ2-6, with unresolved D. Trimming pared 2 bases from V and 0 bases from J, leaving 6 bases between. The V gene's germline CDR1 is SGHRS and CDR2 YFSETQ. This CDR3 has 15 amino acids. The CDR3 bases are TGCGCCAGCAGCTTTCCGGGCTCTGGGGCCAACGTCCTGACTTTC. As protein: CASSFPGSGANVLTF.

The chain employs TRBV11-2 and TRBJ2-7; 9 nucleotides line up with TRBD1. This CDR3 is 15 amino acids long. Germline CDR1 and CDR2: SGHAT and FQNNGV. After removal of 5 bases from V and 4 bases from J, the junction contained 9 bases not matched to a gene. In nucleotides, the CDR3 is TGTGCCAGCAGCACCAGACAGGGGGAGGGATACGAGCAGTACTTC. It specifies CASSTRQGEGYEQYF.

This rearrangement joins TRBV29-1 to TRBJ2-1, with D perhaps matching TRBD1 (5 bases). The CDR3 consists of 12 residues. CDR1 SQVTM and CDR2 ANQGSEA come from the germline V gene. V gave up 7 bases and J gave up 3 bases, with 10 bases separating them. The CDR3 DNA is TGCAGCGCCGGTGACAGCTACAATGAGCAGTTCTTC. Amino acids: CSAGDSYNEQFF.

The chain recombines TRBV12-5 with TRBJ1-1; TRBD1 agrees at 7 bases. J gave up 1 base and V 6 bases, and 11 bases lay outside the gene matches. This CDR3 has 16 amino acids. The germline CDR1 and CDR2 sequences are LGHNT and FRNRAP. The CDR3 DNA follows: TGTGCTAGTGGGGCGGGACAGATCTTAGGGAACACTGAAGCTTTCTTT. Protein product: CASGAGQILGNTEAFF.

V is TRBV24-1 and J is TRBJ2-1; D not certain. The CDR3 runs to 14 residues. Germline loops: CDR1 KGHDR, CDR2 SFDVKD. Deletions cut 3 bases from V and 6 bases from J, with 11 bases between. For the CDR3, the DNA is TGTGCCACCAGTGATGGCATACGCGGCAATGAGCAGTTCTTC. Protein: CATSDGIRGNEQFF.

The CDR3 DNA reads TGTGCCACCGCCAACTCGGGACTCCGCTCCTACAATGAGCAGTTCTTC. It codes for CATANSGLRSYNEQFF. The chain is built from TRBV3-1 (or the pseudogene TRBV3-2) and TRBJ2-1; tentative D call: TRBD2 (6 bases). CDR3 length: 16 amino acids. The V end lost 10 bases, the J end lost 0 bases, and 19 bases lay between the germline ends. Per germline, CDR1 LGHDT and CDR2 YNNKEL (reference sequence).

This clone has a handful of counts. The V gene is TRBV18, the J gene TRBJ2-2, with TRBD2 as a possible D gene (5 bases). V gave up 3 bases and J gave up 7 bases, with 18 bases separating them. The CDR3 covers 16 residues. Looked up from germline, CDR1 is KGHSH and CDR2 is LQKENI. In DNA, the CDR3 is TGTGCCAGCTCACCGCCAGGCAGGACTGGGAACGGGGAGCTGTTTTTT. This translates into CASSPPGRTGNGELFF.

The chain recombines TRBV11-1 with TRBJ2-7; 11 bases agree with TRBD1. Germline CDR1 SGHAT, CDR2 FQDESV (reference sequence). V trimming: 5 bases; J trimming: 1 base; junction bases outside the gene matches: 4. The CDR3 runs 15 residues. Here the CDR3 reads CASSPGQGASYEQYF. CDR3 in DNA: TGTGCCAGCAGCCCTGGACAGGGGGCTTCCTACGAGCAGTACTTC.

The V gene is TRBV5-6, the J gene TRBJ1-3; D ambiguous. Per germline, CDR1 SGHDT and CDR2 YYEEEE. The CDR3 length is 15 residues. Trimming stripped 0 bases from V and 2 bases from J, with 9 bases between. This CDR3 is CASSLARFTGNTIYF. As DNA, the CDR3 is TGTGCCAGCAGCTTGGCCAGGTTTACTGGAAACACCATATATTTT.

DNA of the CDR3: TGTGCCAGCAGTGCCTGGACTAGCGGGGGTAGCACAGATACGCAGTATTTT. This gives the protein CASSAWTSGGSTDTQYF. The rearrangement links TRBV6-1 to TRBJ2-3, with 13 positions matching TRBD2. The ends lost 4 bases at V and 0 bases at J; junction bases unmatched: 4. The V gene's germline CDR1 is MNHNS and CDR2 SASEGT. This CDR3 spans 17 amino acids.

This chain links TRBV29-1 with TRBJ1-1, with D maybe TRBD1 (5 bases). CDR1 is SQVTM and CDR2 is ANQGSEA in the germline V gene. CDR3 length: 13 amino acids. V was shortened by 7 bases and J by 1 base, with 13 bases between the two germline ends. The CDR3 nucleotides read TGCAGCGACAGGACATCCCCGAACACTGAAGCTTTCTTT. As protein: CSDRTSPNTEAFF.

This clone was counted once. The chain combines TRBV7-9 with TRBJ2-1; tentative D call: TRBD2 (6 bases). Germline CDR1 reads SEHNR; CDR2 reads FQNEAQ (reference sequence). The V end lost 5 bases, the J end lost 3 bases, and 14 bases lay between the germline ends. The CDR3 totals 15 residues. CDR3 sequence: CASSPMTGDYNEQFF. Written as DNA, the CDR3 is TGTGCCAGCAGCCCCATGACGGGGGACTACAATGAGCAGTTCTTC.

The chain carries TRBV2 and TRBJ2-7, with TRBD1 matching 8 bases. The CDR3 is 14 residues long. V lost 6 bases to trimming and J lost 4 bases; unmatched junction nucleotides: 8. Germline CDR1 and CDR2: SNHLY and FYNNEI. The CDR3, as DNA: TGTGCCAGCAGGACGCTCAGGGGGCGGTACGAGCAGTACTTC. This codes for CASRTLRGRYEQYF.

The genes are TRBV15 and TRBJ1-1, with D tentatively TRBD1 (5 bases). Trimming cost V 4 bases and J 1 base, with 10 bases left between them. CDR3 length: 14 residues. Germline V lookup: CDR1 LNHNV, CDR2 YYDKDF (reference sequence). The CDR3 nucleotides are TGTGCCACCAGCATTCACGACAGGAACACTGAAGCTTTCTTT. This translates into CATSIHDRNTEAFF.

V and J are TRBV6-5 and TRBJ1-5, with D unclear. Trimming removed 0 bases at V and 1 base at J, with 7 bases between. CDR1 is MNHEY and CDR2 is SVGAGI in the germline V gene. The length of the CDR3 is 15 residues. The CDR3 reads CASSYSIGSNQPQHF. The CDR3 DNA reads as TGTGCCAGCAGTTACTCGATCGGGAGCAATCAGCCCCAGCATTTT.

The J gene is TRBJ1-1, the V gene TRBV25-1; 9 bases agree with TRBD1. The germline CDR1 and CDR2 sequences are MGHDK and SYGVNS. The V gene end was trimmed by 5 bases and the J gene end by 5 bases; junction bases not matched to a gene: 3. The CDR3 sequence is 13 residues long. The CDR3, as DNA: TGTGCCAGCAGTTCCGGGACAGGGACTGAAGCTTTCTTT. Its translation: CASSSGTGTEAFF. Together with reference TRBV25-1 and TRBJ1-1, the CDR3 gives the full variable domain: EADIYQTPRYLVIGTGKKITLECSQTMGHDKMYWYQQDPGMELHLIHYSYGVNSTEKGDLSSESTVSRIRTEHFPLTLESARPSHTSQYLCASSSGTGTEAFFGQGTRLTVV.

The CDR3 DNA follows: TGCGCCAGCATGGACGCTAGCGGGGGCGAGACCCAGTACTTC. Amino acids: CASMDASGGETQYF. The V and J genes are TRBV10-2 and TRBJ2-5; 10 bases match TRBD2. Trimming removed 7 bases from V and 5 bases from J; junction bases left unmatched: 7. In germline, CDR1 is WSHSY, CDR2 SAAADI. This CDR3 is 14 amino acids long.

For the CDR3, the DNA is TGTGCCAGCAGCCCCATAGGACAGTATCCCACCGGGGAGCTGTTTTTT. The encoded protein is CASSPIGQYPTGELFF. The rearrangement joins TRBV11-2 to TRBJ2-2; TRBD1 might be the D (6 bases). Germline-derived CDR1 and CDR2 are SGHAT and FQNNGV. The CDR3 runs to 16 residues. Trimming removed 5 bases at V and 4 bases at J, with 17 bases between.

The V and J genes are TRBV5-1 and TRBJ1-2; 9 positions agree with TRBD1. V gave up 4 bases and J gave up 4 bases; unmatched junction bases: 5. The CDR3 runs 14 residues. CDR1 SGHRS and CDR2 YFSETQ come from the germline V gene. The CDR3 protein is CASSPTGGPYGYTF. The DNA for the CDR3 is TGCGCCAGCAGCCCGACAGGGGGGCCCTATGGCTACACCTTC.

The V call is TRBV19, the J call TRBJ2-4; D possibly corresponds to TRBD2 (5 bases). This CDR3 is built from 15 residues. Germline V gene lookup returns CDR1 LNHDA and CDR2 SQIVND (reference sequence). V dropped 6 bases and J dropped 9 bases, with 21 bases sitting between them. CDR3 in amino acids: CASSPEALTSSIQYF. In DNA, the CDR3 is TGTGCCAGTAGCCCGGAGGCTCTAACGAGCAGCATTCAGTACTTC.

This chain connects TRBV7-2 to TRBJ1-1, with a possible D match to TRBD1 (5 bases). CDR3 size: 14 residues. Trimming stripped 5 bases from V and 7 bases from J, with 17 bases between. Germline assignment: CDR1 SGHTA and CDR2 FQGNSA. In nucleotides, the CDR3 is TGTGCCAGCAGCCCTCCGGGTGGGGGGGGTGAAGCTTTCTTT. Translation: CASSPPGGGGEAFF.